This T cell receptor (beta chain) comes out of a study of neurological immune-mediated disorders (dated 2019 in TCRdb). A note on the overall study: Among the approximately 34 multiple sclerosis patients, relapsing-remitting MS was present in approximately 31 and secondary progressive MS was present in 3. Alongside PBMC samples, the set of more than 85 TCR-beta libraries contained longitudinal samples, technical triplicates, and paired CD4+ and CD8+ T-cell subsets that had been sorted. The cohort comprised 65 to 75 subjects: approximately 15 HAM/TSP patients, some 34 multiple sclerosis patients and about 20 healthy controls. Peripheral blood TCR-beta repertoires from HTLV-I-associated myelopathy (HAM/TSP) patients, multiple sclerosis patients and healthy controls were compared by UMI-based sequencing.

cDNA was synthesized by template-switch 5'RACE using a primer with a 10-nucleotide random unique molecular identifier that tagged each TCR transcript. Every sequencing run yielded over 170 million TCR-beta sequences covering 15-18 subjects. Total RNA was extracted with the RNeasy kit. TCR-beta VDJ regions were amplified with primers for the TCR constant region and the 5'RACE anchor, using the KAPA Real-time Library Amplification kit. Sample indexes and Illumina adaptors were added in a first PCR, after which library yield was increased in a second PCR. After Ampure bead purification, the roughly 650 bp TCR product was size-selected on a 2% E-gel SizeSelection system. Before pooling, library quality was checked on a Bioanalyzer, concentration was measured with Qubit, and libraries were quantified with the Kapa Library Quantification kit. Paired-end 2 x 150 bp sequencing of the libraries was performed on an Illumina HiSeq 2500. To increase sequence diversity, about 23-30% phiX was spiked into each library pool. The original methods were these. The UMI-based MiGEC pipeline processed quality-filtered reads and removed over 80% of raw TCR sequences during error correction. IMGT germline references were used for alignment of VDJ genes, and clonotypes were defined by a unique CDR3 amino acid sequence together with V-J genes. Clonal expansion, Shannon diversity and CDR3 relatedness (CalcPairwiseDistances, ClusterSamples) were evaluated with VDJtools, and phylogenetic trees were built with CLCbio workbench. Expanded clones were defined as having at least 8 unique UMIs, based on coefficient-of-variation modelling across technical triplicates. The raw public reads went through TCRdb reprocessing: fastp at Q25, MiXCR clone calling, in-frame beta chains kept. Under each unique CDR3 protein, matching rows form one entry showing the most common genes and DNA. What appears here as the V and J calls and clone size reflects TCRdb's work, not the paper's. Present in this sample are about 62,000 distinct CDR3 sequences, 3% to 4% of which were seen just once. Less than 2.5% of the sample lies in the top ten.

Libraries from unsorted PBMCs were made from 2 million PBMCs kept in RNAlater at -80 degrees C until RNA extraction. Multiple sclerosis patients were enrolled in a US clinical protocol under which disease progression was evaluated by magnetic resonance imaging. Peripheral blood was subjected to Ficoll-Hypaque density gradient centrifugation to isolate PBMCs, which were then cryopreserved in liquid nitrogen. Overall study outcomes, separate from this receptor: In a phylogenetic analysis, the repertoires of 18 out of 34 MS patients fell into a single cluster of related CDR3 sequences, pointing to a possible signature at the repertoire level. TCR clonal expansion was greatest in HAM/TSP patients and smallest in MS patients, who ranked below even healthy controls. The MS cluster showed no association with clinical or MRI features, and the authors stated that larger cohorts are needed. No identical CDR3 amino acid sequences were shared among expanded clones across subjects, suggesting private TCR-beta repertoires in all groups.

This clonotype was found a few times. It has no known antigen specificity. A much larger clone lies a single base off, so this may be a read error. The specimen sequenced was PBMCs. The sequence derives from a woman between 50 and 59 years old with multiple sclerosis.

The DNA sequence is as follows: TGCAGTGCTAGAGATGGCGGGCAGGGGCATCAAGGCTACACCTTC. It codes for CSARDGGQGHQGYTF. The V and J segments used are TRBV20-1 and TRBJ1-2; perhaps TRBD1 is the D gene, with 6 bases matching. The junction carries 19 bases between V and J, which are trimmed by 0 bases and 8 bases respectively. From its cysteine to its phenylalanine, the CDR3 spans 15 amino acids. Just CDR3 DNA is preserved here, 45 bases in frame from base 1. CDR1 and CDR2 (DFQATT, SNEGSKA) derive from the germline V gene (reference sequence).